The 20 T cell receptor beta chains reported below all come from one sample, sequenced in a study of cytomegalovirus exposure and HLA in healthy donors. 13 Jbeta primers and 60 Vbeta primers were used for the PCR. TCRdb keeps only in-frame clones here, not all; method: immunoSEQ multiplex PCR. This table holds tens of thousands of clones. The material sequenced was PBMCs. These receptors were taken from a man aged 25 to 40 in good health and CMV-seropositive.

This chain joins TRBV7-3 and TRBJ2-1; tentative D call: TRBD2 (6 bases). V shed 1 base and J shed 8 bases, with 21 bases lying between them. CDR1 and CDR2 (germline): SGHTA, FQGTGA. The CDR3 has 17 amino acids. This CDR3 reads CASSLRSSEAGIHEQFF. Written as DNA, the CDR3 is TGTGCCAGCAGCTTAAGGTCGTCGGAGGCGGGGATTCATGAGCAGTTCTTC.

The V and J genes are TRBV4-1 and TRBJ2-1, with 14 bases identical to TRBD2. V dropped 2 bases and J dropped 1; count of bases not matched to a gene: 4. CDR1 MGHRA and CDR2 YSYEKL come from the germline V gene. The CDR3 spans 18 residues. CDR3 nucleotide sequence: TGCGCCAGCAGCCAAACGACTAGCGGGAGGGCGTCCTACAATGAGCAGTTCTTC. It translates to CASSQTTSGRASYNEQFF.

CDR3 loop: CASSPLGFEQFF. Here the CDR3 DNA reads TGCGCCAGCAGCCCCCTAGGTTTCGAGCAGTTCTTC. The chain uses TRBV5-1 and TRBJ2-1; D unclear. The CDR3 has 12 residues. V lost 4 bases and J lost 10, with 12 bases in between. Per germline, CDR1 SGHRS and CDR2 YFSETQ.

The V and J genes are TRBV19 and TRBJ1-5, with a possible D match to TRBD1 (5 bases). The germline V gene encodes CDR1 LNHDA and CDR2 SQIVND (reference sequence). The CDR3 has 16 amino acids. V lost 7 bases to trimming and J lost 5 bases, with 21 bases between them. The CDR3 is CASTQIFSGGDQPQHF. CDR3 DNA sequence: TGTGCCAGTACCCAGATATTCTCCGGGGGGGATCAGCCCCAGCATTTT. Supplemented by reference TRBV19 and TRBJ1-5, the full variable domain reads DGGITQSPKYLFRKEGQNVTLSCEQNLNHDAMYWYRQDPGQGLRLIYYSQIVNDFQKGDIAEGYSVSREKKESFPLTVTSAQKNPTAFYLCASTQIFSGGDQPQHFGDGTRLSIL.

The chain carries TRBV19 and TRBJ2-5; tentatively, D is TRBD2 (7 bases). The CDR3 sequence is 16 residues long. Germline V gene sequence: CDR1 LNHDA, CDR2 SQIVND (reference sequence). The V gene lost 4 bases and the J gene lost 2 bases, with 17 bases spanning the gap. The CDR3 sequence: CASSSGGRVGQETQYF. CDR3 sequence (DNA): TGTGCCAGTAGTAGCGGGGGCCGGGTGGGACAAGAGACCCAGTACTTC.

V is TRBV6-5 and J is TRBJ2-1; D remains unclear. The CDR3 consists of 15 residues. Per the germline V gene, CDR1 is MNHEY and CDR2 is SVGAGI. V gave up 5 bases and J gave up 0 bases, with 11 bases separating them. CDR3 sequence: CASSPTPNSYNEQFF. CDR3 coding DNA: TGTGCCAGCAGTCCGACTCCAAACTCCTACAATGAGCAGTTCTTC.

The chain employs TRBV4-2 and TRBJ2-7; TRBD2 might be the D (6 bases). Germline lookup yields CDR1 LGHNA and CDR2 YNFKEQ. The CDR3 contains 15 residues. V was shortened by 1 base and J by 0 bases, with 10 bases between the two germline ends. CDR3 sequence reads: CASSQVAVSSYEQYF. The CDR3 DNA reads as TGTGCCAGCAGCCAAGTAGCGGTTAGCTCCTACGAGCAGTACTTC.

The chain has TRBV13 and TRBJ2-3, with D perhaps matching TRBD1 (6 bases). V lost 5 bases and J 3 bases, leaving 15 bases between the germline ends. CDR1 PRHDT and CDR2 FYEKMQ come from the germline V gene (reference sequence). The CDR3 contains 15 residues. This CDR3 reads CASSPRTDITDTQYF. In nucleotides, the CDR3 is TGTGCCAGCAGCCCCCGGACAGACATTACAGATACGCAGTATTTT.

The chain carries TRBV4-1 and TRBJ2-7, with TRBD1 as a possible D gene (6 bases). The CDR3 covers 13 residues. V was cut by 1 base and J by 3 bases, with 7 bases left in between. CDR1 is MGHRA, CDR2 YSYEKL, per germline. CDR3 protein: CASSQGTDYEQYF. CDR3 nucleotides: TGCGCCAGCAGCCAAGGGACAGACTACGAGCAGTACTTC.

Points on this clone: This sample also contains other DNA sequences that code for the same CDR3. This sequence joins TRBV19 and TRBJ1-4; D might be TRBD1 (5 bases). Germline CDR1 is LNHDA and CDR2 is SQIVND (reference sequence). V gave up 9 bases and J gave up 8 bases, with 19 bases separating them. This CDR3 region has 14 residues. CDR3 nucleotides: TGTGCCAGCGCTCCGGGCAGGGCGGGGGAAAAACTGTTTTTT. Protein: CASAPGRAGEKLFF.

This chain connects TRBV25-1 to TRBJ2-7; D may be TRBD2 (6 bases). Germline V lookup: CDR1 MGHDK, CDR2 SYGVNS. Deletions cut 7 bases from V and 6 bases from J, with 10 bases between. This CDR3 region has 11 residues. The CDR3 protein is CASTAGTEQYF. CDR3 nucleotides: TGTGCCAGCACGGCGGGGACCGAGCAGTACTTC.

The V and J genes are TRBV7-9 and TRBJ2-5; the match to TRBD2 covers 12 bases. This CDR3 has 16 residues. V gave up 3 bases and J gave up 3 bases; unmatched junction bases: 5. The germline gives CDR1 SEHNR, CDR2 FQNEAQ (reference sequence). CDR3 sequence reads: CASSLGTSGFEETQYF. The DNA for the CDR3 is TGTGCCAGCAGCTTGGGGACTAGCGGGTTCGAAGAGACCCAGTACTTC.

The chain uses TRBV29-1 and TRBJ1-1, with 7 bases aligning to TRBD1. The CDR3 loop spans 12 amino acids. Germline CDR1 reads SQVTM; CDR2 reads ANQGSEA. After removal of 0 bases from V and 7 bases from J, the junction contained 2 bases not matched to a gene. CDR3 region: CSVEEGTVEAFF. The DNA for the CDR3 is TGCAGCGTTGAAGAGGGGACAGTTGAAGCTTTCTTT.

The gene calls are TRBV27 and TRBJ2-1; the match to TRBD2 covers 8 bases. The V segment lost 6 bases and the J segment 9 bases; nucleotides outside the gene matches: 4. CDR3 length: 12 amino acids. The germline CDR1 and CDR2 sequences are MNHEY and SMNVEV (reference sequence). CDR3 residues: CASSRSGIEQFF. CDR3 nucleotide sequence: TGTGCCAGCAGCCGTAGCGGGATTGAGCAGTTCTTC.

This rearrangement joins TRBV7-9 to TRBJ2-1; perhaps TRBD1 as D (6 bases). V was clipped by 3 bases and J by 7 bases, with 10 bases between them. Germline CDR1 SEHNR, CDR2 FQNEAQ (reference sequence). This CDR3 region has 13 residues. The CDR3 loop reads CASSLTGTNEQFF. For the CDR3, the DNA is TGTGCCAGCAGCTTGACAGGAACAAATGAGCAGTTCTTC.

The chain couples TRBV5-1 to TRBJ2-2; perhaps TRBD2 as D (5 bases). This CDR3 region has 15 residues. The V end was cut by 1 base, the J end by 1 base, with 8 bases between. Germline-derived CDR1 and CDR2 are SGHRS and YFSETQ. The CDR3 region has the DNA TGCGCCAGCAGCTTGAACGGGGTGAACACCGGGGAGCTGTTTTTT. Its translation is CASSLNGVNTGELFF.

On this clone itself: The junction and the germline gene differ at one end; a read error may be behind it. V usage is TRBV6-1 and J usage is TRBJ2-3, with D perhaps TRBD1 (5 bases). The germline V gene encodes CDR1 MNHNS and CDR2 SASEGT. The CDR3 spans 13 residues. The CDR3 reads CASSEDTGDKQYF. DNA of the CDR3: TGTGCCAGCAGTGAAGACACAGGAGATAAGCAGTATTTT.

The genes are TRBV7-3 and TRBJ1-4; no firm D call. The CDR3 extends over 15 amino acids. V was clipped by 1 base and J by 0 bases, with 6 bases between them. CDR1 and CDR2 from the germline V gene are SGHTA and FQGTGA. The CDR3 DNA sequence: TGTGCCAGCAGCTTAAACGGTGCAACTAATGAAAAACTGTTTTTT. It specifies CASSLNGATNEKLFF.

CDR3 DNA sequence: TGCGCCAGCGGCCAGGGACTATCCTACGAGCAGTACTTC. Translating it yields CASGQGLSYEQYF. The J gene is TRBJ2-7, the V gene TRBV5-1, with 7 bases fitting TRBD2. The J segment lost 1 base and the V segment lost 7 bases, leaving 5 bases of the junction unmatched. Germline V gene lookup returns CDR1 SGHRS and CDR2 YFSETQ. The CDR3 has 13 residues.

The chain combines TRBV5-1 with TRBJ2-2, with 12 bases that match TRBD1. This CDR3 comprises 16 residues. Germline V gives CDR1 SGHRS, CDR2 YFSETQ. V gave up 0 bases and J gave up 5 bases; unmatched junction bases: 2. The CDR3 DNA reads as TGCGCCAGCAGCTTGGGGGACAGGGGGCGGACCGGGGAGCTGTTTTTT. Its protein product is CASSLGDRGRTGELFF.